The entry below gives a single TCR beta chain sequence along with its context. What it recognizes is unknown. From germline, CDR1 is MNHNS and CDR2 SASEGT. The length of the CDR3 is 13 residues. This entry belongs to a study of T cells expressing NK-cell markers. TCRdb re-called the 5' RACE reads and gives one entry per CDR3 protein, without DNA. The sample table includes approximately 380,000 distinct CDR3 sequences. General study results and limits: Uncertainty persisted over the HCMV specificity of expanded NKG2C+ T cell clones.

The chain couples TRBV6-1 to TRBJ1-1; TCRdb calls TRBD1, which cannot be checked without DNA. This receptor was obtained from a man aged 18 to 70 in good health. The sequenced material came from blood T cells: a sorted CD56 or NKG2C T cell subset, CD4+ or CD8+ T cells, or bulk PBMC T cells (not recorded which). CDR3 amino acids: CASRLVTVGEAFF.